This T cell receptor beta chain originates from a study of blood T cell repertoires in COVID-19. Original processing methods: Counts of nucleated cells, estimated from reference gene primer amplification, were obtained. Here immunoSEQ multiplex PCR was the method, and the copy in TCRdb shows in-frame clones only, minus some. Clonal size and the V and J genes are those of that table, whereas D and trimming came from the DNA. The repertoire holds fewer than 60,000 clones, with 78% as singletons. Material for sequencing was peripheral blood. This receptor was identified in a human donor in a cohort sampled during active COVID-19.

The CDR3 is CASSVGLLPQHF. CDR3 bases: TGTGCCAGCAGCGTAGGGCTTCTGCCCCAGCATTTT. The chain employs TRBV9 and TRBJ1-5; D is uncertain. Trimming removed 0 bases from V and 9 bases from J, with 7 bases in between. Germline assignment: CDR1 SGDLS and CDR2 YYNGEE. The CDR3 consists of 12 residues.